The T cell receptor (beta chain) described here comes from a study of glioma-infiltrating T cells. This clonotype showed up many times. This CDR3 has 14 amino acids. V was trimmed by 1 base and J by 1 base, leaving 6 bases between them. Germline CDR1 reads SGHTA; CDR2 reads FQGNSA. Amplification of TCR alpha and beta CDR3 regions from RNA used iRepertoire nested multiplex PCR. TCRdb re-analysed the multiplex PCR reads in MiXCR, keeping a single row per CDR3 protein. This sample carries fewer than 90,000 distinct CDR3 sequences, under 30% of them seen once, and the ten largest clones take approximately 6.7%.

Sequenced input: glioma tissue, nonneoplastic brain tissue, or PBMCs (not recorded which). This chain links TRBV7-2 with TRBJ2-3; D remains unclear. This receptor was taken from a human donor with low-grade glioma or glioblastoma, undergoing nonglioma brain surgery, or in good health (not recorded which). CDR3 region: CASSLGIRTDTQYF. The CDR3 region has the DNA TGTGCCAGCAGCTTAGGGATCCGCACAGATACGCAGTATTTT.